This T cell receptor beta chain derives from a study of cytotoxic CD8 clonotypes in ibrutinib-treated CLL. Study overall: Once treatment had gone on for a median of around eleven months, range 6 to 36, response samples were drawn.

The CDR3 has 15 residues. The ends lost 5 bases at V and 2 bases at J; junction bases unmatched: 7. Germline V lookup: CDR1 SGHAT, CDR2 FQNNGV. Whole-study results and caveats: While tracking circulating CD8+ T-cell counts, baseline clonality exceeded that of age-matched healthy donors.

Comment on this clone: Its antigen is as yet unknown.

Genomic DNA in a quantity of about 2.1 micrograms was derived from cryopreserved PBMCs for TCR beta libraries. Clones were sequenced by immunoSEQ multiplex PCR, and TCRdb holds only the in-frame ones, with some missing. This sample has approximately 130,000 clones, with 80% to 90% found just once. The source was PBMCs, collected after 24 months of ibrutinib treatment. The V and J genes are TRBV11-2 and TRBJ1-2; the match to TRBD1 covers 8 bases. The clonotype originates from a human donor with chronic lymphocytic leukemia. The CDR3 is CASSHRQGWNYGYTF. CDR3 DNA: TGTGCCAGCAGCCACCGACAGGGGTGGAACTATGGCTACACCTTC.